Each of the 22 T cell receptor beta chains below was sequenced from the same sample in a study of type 1 regulatory T cells. These receptors are not linked to any known antigen. TCRdb fed the reads into MiXCR, producing one record per CDR3 protein. The repertoire holds about 24,000 distinct CDR3 sequences, 55% to 80% seen once, with roughly 14% in the top ten. The source material was cultured T cells, either the whole culture or a sorted T cell fraction (not recorded which). Subset here: Tr1-enriched cell product generated in vitro against host alloantigens. The receptors derive from a human donor in good health.

The count of this clonotype is one. The V and J genes are TRBV24-1 and TRBJ2-7, with 8 bases lining up with TRBD1. V lost 7 bases, J lost 1 base, and 14 bases stayed unmatched. Per germline, CDR1 KGHDR and CDR2 SFDVKD. There are 17 residues in the CDR3. CDR3 DNA: TGTGCCACCAGCTCTACCCCCCAGGGGGCAGGTTCCTACGAGCAGTACTTC. This sequence encodes CATSSTPQGAGSYEQYF.

This clonotype has only a few counts. This sequence joins TRBV7-2 and TRBJ2-1, with 7 bases aligning to TRBD2. CDR1 SGHTA and CDR2 FQGNSA come from the germline V gene. The CDR3 is made up of 14 amino acids. The V segment lost 7 bases and the J segment 3 bases; nucleotides outside the gene matches: 6. CDR3 sequence: CASNPWEGYNEQFF. CDR3 nucleotide sequence: TGTGCCAGCAACCCCTGGGAGGGCTACAATGAGCAGTTCTTC. The full variable domain, rest sourced from reference TRBV7-2 and TRBJ2-1, is GAGVSQSPSNKVTEKGKDVELRCDPISGHTALYWYRQSLGQGLEFLIYFQGNSAPDKSGLPSDRFSAERTGGSVSTLTIQRTQQEDSAVYLCASNPWEGYNEQFFGPGTRLTVL.

By share of the sample, this clonotype is large (0.1 to 1%). This chain joins TRBV7-2 and TRBJ2-7; 9 nucleotides agree with TRBD1. Per the germline V gene, CDR1 is SGHTA and CDR2 is FQGNSA. The CDR3 runs 15 residues. The ends lost 4 bases at V and 3 bases at J; junction bases unmatched: 7. The CDR3 bases are TGTGCCAGCAGCTCCGGCGTGGACAGGGGCTACGAGCAGTACTTC. Its translation is CASSSGVDRGYEQYF.

In this sample, this clonotype turned up a few times. The V and J genes are TRBV6-2 or TRBV6-3 and TRBJ2-1; 14 nucleotides agree with TRBD2. Germline CDR1 is MNHEY and CDR2 is SVGEGT. V shed 4 bases, J shed 10 bases, and the junction held 6 bases outside the gene matches. The CDR3 extends over 15 amino acids. The CDR3 spells CASSLRLAGGREQFF. In DNA form, the CDR3 reads TGTGCCAGCAGTTTACGACTAGCGGGGGGGCGAGAGCAGTTCTTC.

This clonotype was found a few times. The chain employs TRBV12-3 or TRBV12-4 and TRBJ1-2, with D possibly matching TRBD1 (5 bases). The CDR3 covers 15 residues. V was cut by 5 bases and J by 2 bases, with 15 bases left in between. CDR3 amino acids: CASSPAGGSNYGYTF. The CDR3 DNA reads TGTGCCAGCAGTCCCGCGGGGGGAAGCAACTATGGCTACACCTTC.

CDR3 in DNA: TGTGCCAGCCGCGGCACAGATACGCAGTATTTT. The encoded protein is CASRGTDTQYF. The rearrangement links TRBV6-2 or TRBV6-3 to TRBJ2-3; no clear D. The CDR3 sequence is 11 residues long. CDR1 is MNHEY and CDR2 is SVGEGT in the germline V gene. Trimming took 8 bases from V and 1 from J, leaving 4 bases between them.

This clonotype was seen a handful of times. This chain links TRBV20-1 with TRBJ2-5, with a possible D match to TRBD2 (6 bases). The germline V gene encodes CDR1 DFQATT and CDR2 SNEGSKA (reference sequence). V lost 1 base and J lost 5, with 11 bases in between. The CDR3 totals 13 residues. The CDR3 DNA reads as TGCAGTGCTAGAGTCGGGAGCATTGAGACCCAGTACTTC. Its translation: CSARVGSIETQYF.

This rearrangement joins TRBV7-2 to TRBJ2-1, with 9 bases aligning to TRBD2. The CDR3 is 19 amino acids. Germline V gene data show CDR1 as SGHTA and CDR2 as FQGNSA. V lost 5 bases to trimming and J lost 4 bases; unmatched junction nucleotides: 18. The CDR3 reads CASSNPGTSRGSQYNEQFF. The CDR3 DNA reads as TGTGCCAGCAGCAATCCCGGGACTAGCAGGGGGTCCCAATACAATGAGCAGTTCTTC.

A few counts support this clonotype. The gene calls are TRBV7-2 and TRBJ2-7; a weak D match, TRBD1 (5 bases). V gave up 5 bases and J gave up 2 bases, with 16 bases separating them. Germline V gene data show CDR1 as SGHTA and CDR2 as FQGNSA. The CDR3 consists of 15 residues. The DNA for the CDR3 is TGTGCCAGCAGCCAACCCGGGCAGGGCCCCTACGAGCAGTACTTC. It codes for CASSQPGQGPYEQYF.

The chain carries TRBV10-3 and TRBJ2-3; D remains ambiguous. Germline V lookup: CDR1 ENHRY, CDR2 SYGVKD. CDR3 length: 12 residues. V shed 8 bases and J shed 4 bases, with 10 bases lying between them. Here the CDR3 DNA reads TGTGCCATCGGCACTTTAGCAGATACGCAGTATTTT. Translating it yields CAIGTLADTQYF.

This clonotype was detected only once. This chain uses TRBV6-1 with TRBJ2-3, with 8 bases aligning to TRBD1. Trimming cost V 0 bases and J 4 bases; bases outside gene matches: 3. CDR1 is MNHNS, CDR2 SASEGT, per germline. This CDR3 has 15 residues. The CDR3: CASSEALTGADTQYF. The CDR3 DNA is TGTGCCAGCAGTGAAGCTTTGACAGGGGCAGATACGCAGTATTTT.

This clonotype is labeled as large (0.1 to 1%). The J gene is TRBJ2-7, the V gene TRBV7-2; D gene unclear. The CDR3 has 13 amino acids. The V and J ends lost 1 base and 4 bases respectively, with 8 bases between them. From germline, CDR1 is SGHTA and CDR2 FQGNSA. This chain's CDR3 is CASSLVDQYEQYF. The DNA of the CDR3 is TGTGCCAGCAGCTTAGTAGACCAATACGAGCAGTACTTC.

The chain uses TRBV6-2 or TRBV6-3 and TRBJ2-2; D is possibly TRBD1 or TRBD2 (5 bases each). Germline values: CDR1 MNHEY, CDR2 SVGEGT. CDR3 length: 14 amino acids. The ends were cut back, 6 bases at V and 1 base at J, with 9 bases in the middle. The CDR3: CASRGTVNTGELFF. CDR3 sequence (DNA): TGTGCCAGCAGGGGGACCGTGAACACCGGGGAGCTGTTTTTT.

The sample holds a few counts of this clonotype. This chain connects TRBV28 to TRBJ2-5; D not certain. CDR1 MDHEN and CDR2 SYDVKM come from the germline V gene. The CDR3 length is 10 residues. V was cut by 3 bases and J by 5 bases, with 1 base left in between. The CDR3 nucleotides read TGTGCCAGCAGTTTGGAGACCCAGTACTTC. Residues: CASSLETQYF.

V gene TRBV20-1 combines with J gene TRBJ2-5; perhaps D is TRBD1 or TRBD2 (5 bases each). The CDR3 sequence is 15 residues long. The V gene lost 1 base and the J gene lost 4 bases, with 16 bases spanning the gap. Germline V gene data show CDR1 as DFQATT and CDR2 as SNEGSKA (reference sequence). CDR3 protein: CSARVFASTGETQYF. Here the CDR3 DNA reads TGCAGTGCTAGAGTCTTTGCTAGCACAGGAGAGACCCAGTACTTC.

By frequency in the sample, this clonotype is medium-sized. This chain joins TRBV5-1 and TRBJ2-7; 7 bases map to TRBD1. Germline V gene lookup returns CDR1 SGHRS and CDR2 YFSETQ. The CDR3 loop spans 17 amino acids. V was pared by 2 bases and J by 3 bases, with 14 bases of the junction left unmatched. As DNA, the CDR3 is TGCGCCAGCAGCTTTAAAAAATCCTGGGACAGCGACTACGAGCAGTACTTC. Translating gives CASSFKKSWDSDYEQYF. Full variable domain (rest looked up from reference TRBV5-1 and TRBJ2-7): KAGVTQTPRYLIKTRGQQVTLSCSPISGHRSVSWYQQTPGQGLQFLFEYFSETQRNKGNFPGRFSGRQFSNSRSEMNVSTLELGDSALYLCASSFKKSWDSDYEQYFGPGTRLTVT.

The chain links TRBV10-3 to TRBJ1-1, with TRBD1 identical over 8 bases. The CDR3 has 13 residues. From germline, CDR1 is ENHRY and CDR2 SYGVKD. V shed 4 bases and J 3 bases; nucleotides not matched to a gene: 1. The CDR3 loop is CAISGTGYTEAFF. The DNA for the CDR3 is TGTGCCATCAGTGGGACAGGGTACACTGAAGCTTTCTTT.

The V gene is TRBV7-9, the J gene TRBJ2-7; TRBD1 or TRBD2 may be the D gene (6 bases each). The CDR3 contains 16 residues. The V end lost 5 bases, the J end lost 4 bases, and 21 bases lay between the germline ends. The V gene's germline CDR1 is SEHNR and CDR2 FQNEAQ (reference sequence). CDR3 region: CASSPRRGDLYYEQYF. CDR3 coding DNA: TGTGCCAGCAGCCCTAGAAGGGGGGACTTATATTACGAGCAGTACTTC.

The V gene is TRBV7-9, the J gene TRBJ2-2; D ambiguous. Germline assignment: CDR1 SEHNR and CDR2 FQNEAQ (reference sequence). The germline V and J ends were trimmed by 6 bases and 4 bases, with 9 bases remaining between them. The CDR3 has 13 amino acids. CDR3 sequence: CASSYDTTGELFF. DNA of the CDR3: TGTGCCAGCAGTTATGACACCACCGGGGAGCTGTTTTTT.

This clonotype has only one observation. The chain is built from TRBV20-1 and TRBJ2-5; unclear D gene. The CDR3 length is 11 residues. V lost 5 bases and J lost 5, with 9 bases in between. CDR1 and CDR2 (germline): DFQATT, SNEGSKA (reference sequence). The CDR3 loop is CSAWAAETQYF. Here the CDR3 DNA reads TGCAGTGCTTGGGCCGCGGAGACCCAGTACTTC.

The chain is built from TRBV5-4 and TRBJ1-1; D remains ambiguous. Trimming stripped 4 bases from V and 1 base from J, with 14 bases between. The CDR3 extends over 15 amino acids. In germline, CDR1 is SGHNT, CDR2 YYREEE (reference sequence). The CDR3: CASSPPEGRNTEAFF. The CDR3 DNA is TGTGCCAGCAGCCCACCTGAGGGTAGGAACACTGAAGCTTTCTTT.

J is TRBJ2-3 and V is TRBV4-3, with unresolved D. Trimming shortened V by 0 bases and J by 14 bases, and 15 bases separated the two germline ends. The CDR3 sequence is 13 residues long. CDR1 is LGHNA and CDR2 is YSLEER in the germline V gene. CDR3 in DNA: TGCGCCAGCAGCCAAGAAGTGGCCGGACGTGGGTATTTT. Protein sequence: CASSQEVAGRGYF.